The clone carrying this T cell receptor (beta chain) has a handful of counts. Antigen specificity is unknown. Clones were read by immunoSEQ multiplex PCR, and TCRdb kept only the in-frame ones, dropping some. The table includes about 66,000 clones, 70% to 80% detected once. This entry comes from a study of PD-1 blockade in classical Hodgkin lymphoma. Regarding the study as a whole: Prior to therapy, complete responders displayed diversity much like that of newly diagnosed patients. The origin of the repertoire differences remains undefined, with disease activity or prior therapy as possible causes.

The CDR3 spans 13 residues. The trim removed 6 bases at V and 6 bases at J, leaving 2 bases unmatched. CDR1 is SNHLY and CDR2 is FYNNEI in the germline V gene. Autologous stem cell transplantation was followed by relapse in every patient, and brentuximab vedotin exposure varied. The material was peripheral blood mononuclear cells (PBMCs), obtained before the second cycle of nivolumab. The V gene is TRBV2, the J gene TRBJ1-4, with 9 bases identical to TRBD1. The clonotype was recovered from a human donor with classical Hodgkin lymphoma. The CDR3, as DNA: TGTGCCAGCAGGGACAGGGGTGATGAAAAACTGTTTTTT. Its protein product is CASRDRGDEKLFF.